This TCR beta chain was sequenced in a study of blood T cell repertoires in COVID-19 (dated by TCRdb to the early 2020s). About the full investigation: The collaborator samples originated in the United States, Italy and Spain and spanned the acute and convalescent phases of COVID-19. The material from the prospective study consisted of cDNA or gDNA derived from T cells, B-cell-depleted T cells, or PBMCs. Subjects who had been exposed to COVID-19, were actively infected with it, or had recovered from it provided the deeply sampled blood TCRbeta repertoires that made up the dataset. The repertoires were released in a freely available public database meant as a resource for research on the immune response to SARS-CoV-2. Samples came from the ongoing ImmuneRACE study (first 160 participants) plus 1,254 subjects from 6 global collaborators. Sample metadata almost always included a de-identified subject ID, COVID-19 status, age in years and sex. Where available, HLA class I and class II types were obtained from metadata supplied by the sample provider rather than from assay-based typing.

TCRbeta CDR3 regions were amplified from genomic DNA by means of the immunoSEQ Assay, a bias-controlled multiplex PCR. On the study's bioinformatics: The number of nucleated cells in each sample was estimated from the amplification of reference gene primers within the assay. To quantify the absolute abundance of each unique TCRbeta CDR3 rearrangement, sequence reads were collapsed and filtered. Productive Simpson clonality was computed per sample as the square root of Simpson's diversity index over productive rearrangements. The immuneACCESS repertoire file appears here via TCRdb, limited to in-frame rearrangements. These files lack a portion of the clones; in checked studies, under half of the deficit traces to unresolved V genes, and the cause of the others is not known. Clonal size and the V and J genes are those of that table, whereas D and trimming came from the DNA. In this sample the table shows about 120,000 clones, around 86% of which occur a single time. Under 30% of the sample belongs to the ten largest clones.

Results the study describes overall, beyond this receptor: Clinical and demographic metadata were provided uncurated, with the amount varying by source and participant.

The collaborating institutions used their own protocols to collect whole blood in K2EDTA tubes. For TCRbeta analysis, collaborator samples were shipped as frozen whole blood, as isolated PBMCs, or as DNA extracted from either sample type. V is reduced by 3 bases and J by 2 bases, leaving a spacing of 8 bases between them. According to the germline V gene (reference sequence), CDR1 reads DFQATT and CDR2 reads SNEGSKA. The CDR3, from cysteine to phenylalanine, totals 14 residues. Of the read, only the CDR3 DNA is kept; its 42 bases are in frame from base 1. With regard to this clone: This receptor's antigen is unknown. Base qualities are not recorded, but no much larger clone differs from it by a single base.

The TCR was taken from a woman in her seventies with acute or convalescent COVID-19. The sample was peripheral blood. The chain is assembled from TRBV20-1 and TRBJ1-6; there is no confident call for the D gene. The base sequence is TGCAGTGCTAGTCCCCCTCCCTATAATTCACCCCTCCACTTT. Its amino acids are CSASPPPYNSPLHF.